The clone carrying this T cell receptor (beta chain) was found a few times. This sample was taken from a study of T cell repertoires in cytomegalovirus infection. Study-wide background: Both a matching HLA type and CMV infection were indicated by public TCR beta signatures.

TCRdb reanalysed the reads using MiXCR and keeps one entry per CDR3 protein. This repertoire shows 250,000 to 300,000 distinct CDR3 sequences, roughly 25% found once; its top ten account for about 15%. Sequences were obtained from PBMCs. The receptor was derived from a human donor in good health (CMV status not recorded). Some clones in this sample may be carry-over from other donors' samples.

The CDR3 is CSVRDRGALETQYF. As DNA, the CDR3 is TGCAGCGTTCGGGACAGGGGAGCGTTAGAGACCCAGTACTTC. The chain joins TRBV29-1 to TRBJ2-5; 10 bases map to TRBD1. This CDR3 contains 14 residues. V was clipped by 5 bases and J by 4 bases; unmatched bases: 7. The germline CDR1 and CDR2 sequences are SQVTM and ANQGSEA.